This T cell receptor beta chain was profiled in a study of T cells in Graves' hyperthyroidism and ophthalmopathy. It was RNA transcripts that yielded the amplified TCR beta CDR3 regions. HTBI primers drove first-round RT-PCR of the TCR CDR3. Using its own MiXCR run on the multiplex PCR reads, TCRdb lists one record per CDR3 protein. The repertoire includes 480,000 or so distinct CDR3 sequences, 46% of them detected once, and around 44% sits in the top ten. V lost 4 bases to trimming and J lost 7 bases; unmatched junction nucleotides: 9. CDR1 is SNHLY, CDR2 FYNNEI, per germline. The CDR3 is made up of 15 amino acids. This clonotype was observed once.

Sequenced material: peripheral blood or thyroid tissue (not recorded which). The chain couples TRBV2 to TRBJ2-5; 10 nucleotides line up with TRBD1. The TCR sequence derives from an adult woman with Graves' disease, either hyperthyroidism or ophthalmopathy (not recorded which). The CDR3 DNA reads TGTGCCAGCAGTGCAGGGACAGGGGACGCGGCGACCCAGTACTTC. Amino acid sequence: CASSAGTGDAATQYF.